One and the same sample provided the 29 T cell receptor beta chains below, sequenced in a study of regulatory T cells in long-lasting Graves disease. Library construction for TCR beta used iRepertoire HTBI primers and Arm-PCR of CDR3 regions. TCRdb independently ran MiXCR on the multiplex PCR reads; one entry per CDR3 protein. The table records hundreds of thousands of distinct CDR3 sequences, around 16% of them present only once. Time point specified: newly diagnosed GD, antithyroid drugs for less than 3 months. Preparation of the TCR library used RNA extracted from PBMCs. The same data also contributed to another study, on T cells in Graves' hyperthyroidism and ophthalmopathy.

The material was peripheral blood mononuclear cells (PBMCs), obtained at new diagnosis, from a patient treated with antithyroid drugs. The receptor source for this set is a man aged 18 to 30 with Graves disease.

This clonotype turned up a few times. The rearrangement uses TRBV7-3 and TRBJ2-6, with TRBD2 matching 9 bases. The CDR3 runs 19 residues. V trimming: 5 bases; J trimming: 2 bases; junction bases outside the gene matches: 13. Germline CDR1 reads SGHTA; CDR2 reads FQGTGA. CDR3 loop: CASSPSGLAYSPGANVLTF. In DNA, the CDR3 is TGTGCCAGCAGCCCTAGCGGACTAGCGTATTCGCCTGGGGCCAACGTCCTGACTTTC.

This clonotype occurred a few times. The chain is built from TRBV18 and TRBJ2-7; D is uncertain. This CDR3 comprises 12 residues. Germline CDR1 reads KGHSH; CDR2 reads LQKENI. V was clipped by 3 bases and J by 5 bases, with 8 bases between them. The CDR3 loop reads CASSPLRDEQYF. The CDR3 coding sequence is TGTGCCAGCTCACCGCTCCGGGACGAGCAGTACTTC. Full variable domain (rest looked up from reference TRBV18 and TRBJ2-7): NAGVMQNPRHLVRRRGQEARLRCSPMKGHSHVYWYRQLPEEGLKFMVYLQKENIIDESGMPKERFSAEFPKEGPSILRIQQVVRGDSAAYFCASSPLRDEQYFGPGTRLTVT.

This clonotype has at least ten counts. This chain uses TRBV5-1 with TRBJ2-1; D not certain. In germline, CDR1 is SGHRS, CDR2 YFSETQ. V was trimmed by 1 base and J by 1 base, leaving 9 bases between them. The CDR3 spans 15 residues. CDR3 sequence: CASSLLGYSYNEQFF. The CDR3, as DNA: TGCGCCAGCAGCTTGTTAGGCTATTCCTACAATGAGCAGTTCTTC.

This clonotype was picked up many times. The chain links TRBV11-2 to TRBJ1-1; D is unresolved. The CDR3 sequence is 14 residues long. Germline V gene data show CDR1 as SGHAT and CDR2 as FQNNGV. Trimming left V 2 bases short and J 4 bases short, with 11 bases between. Here the CDR3 DNA reads TGTGCCAGCAGCTTAACAGAATTGAGCACTGAAGCTTTCTTT. The encoded protein is CASSLTELSTEAFF.

The CDR3 bases are TGTGCCAGCAGTGAAATCCGTATTAGCTCCTACGAGCAGTACTTC. This gives the protein CASSEIRISSYEQYF. The chain carries TRBV12-3 or TRBV12-4 and TRBJ2-7; D unclear. This CDR3 has 15 residues. The V gene lost 5 bases and the J gene lost 0 bases, with 14 bases spanning the gap.

This chain uses TRBV10-3 with TRBJ2-7; TRBD1 agrees at 8 bases. Germline trimming cut 4 bases from V and 5 bases from J; bases unmatched to any gene: 13. CDR1 and CDR2 (germline): ENHRY, SYGVKD. The CDR3 spans 16 residues. CDR3 in DNA: TGTGCCATCAGTGTGAATTGTAGGCAGGGGGCCCACGAGCAGTACTTC. This translates into CAISVNCRQGAHEQYF.

At least ten counts were recorded for this clonotype. The chain combines TRBV27 with TRBJ2-1, with D perhaps TRBD1 (5 bases). From germline, CDR1 is MNHEY and CDR2 SMNVEV (reference sequence). The CDR3 contains 15 residues. V shed 6 bases and J shed 7 bases, with 19 bases lying between them. The CDR3: CASSLMGPAGNEQFF. The DNA for the CDR3 is TGTGCCAGCAGCTTAATGGGTCCTGCAGGGAATGAGCAGTTCTTC.

Only a few counts were recorded for this clonotype. This sequence joins TRBV10-3 and TRBJ2-1; a weak D match, TRBD1 (6 bases). The CDR3 consists of 16 residues. Trimming took off 3 bases at V and 2 bases at J, with 14 bases between the two ends. The germline CDR1 and CDR2 sequences are ENHRY and SYGVKD. CDR3 protein: CAISEHRDTAYNEQFF. The CDR3 DNA reads TGTGCCATCAGTGAACACAGGGACACGGCCTACAATGAGCAGTTCTTC.

The chain is built from TRBV20-1 and TRBJ2-2; 7 bases map to TRBD2. CDR1 is DFQATT, CDR2 SNEGSKA, per germline (reference sequence). This CDR3 region has 13 residues. The junction had 2 bases not matched to a gene; V was cut back by 4 bases and J by 3 bases. The CDR3 coding sequence is TGCAGTGCTAAGGGAGGGTACACCGGGGAGCTGTTTTTT. This sequence encodes CSAKGGYTGELFF.

The chain couples TRBV27 to TRBJ1-1, with 10 bases that match TRBD1. The CDR3 runs to 16 residues. CDR1 MNHEY and CDR2 SMNVEV come from the germline V gene (reference sequence). V was pared by 9 bases and J by 2 bases, with 12 bases of the junction left unmatched. The CDR3 DNA reads TGTGCCAGTCTTGACCGGGACAGGGGACTTAACACTGAAGCTTTCTTT. This translates into CASLDRDRGLNTEAFF.

As regards this clonotype: A junction boundary mismatches the germline segment, possibly from a read error. The chain links TRBV20-1 to TRBJ2-7; TRBD2 might be the D (6 bases). From germline, CDR1 is DFQATT and CDR2 SNEGSKA (reference sequence). The CDR3 length is 13 residues. For the CDR3, the DNA is TGCAGTGCTAGTCTCGGGAGCTCCCACGAGCAGTACTTC. This translates into CSASLGSSHEQYF.

The J gene is TRBJ1-6, the V gene TRBV9; D may be TRBD1 (6 bases). V was pared by 0 bases and J by 9 bases, with 10 bases between. The germline CDR1 and CDR2 sequences are SGDLS and YYNGEE. CDR3 size: 14 residues. This CDR3 is CASSVGTATSPLHF. CDR3 nucleotide sequence: TGTGCCAGCAGCGTAGGGACAGCCACTTCACCCCTCCACTTT.

In this sample, this clonotype turned up many times. The V and J genes are TRBV9 and TRBJ2-1, with 7 bases aligning to TRBD2. The ends lost 0 bases at V and 7 bases at J; junction bases unmatched: 7. From germline, CDR1 is SGDLS and CDR2 YYNGEE. The CDR3 sequence is 15 residues long. The chain's CDR3 is CASSVVWEGGNEQFF. For the CDR3, the DNA is TGTGCCAGCAGCGTAGTATGGGAGGGCGGGAATGAGCAGTTCTTC.

In its sample, this clonotype was seen many times. V and J are TRBV30 and TRBJ1-5; no clear D. The CDR3 covers 13 residues. V dropped 1 base and J dropped 6 bases, with 10 bases sitting between them. Per germline, CDR1 GTSNPN and CDR2 SVGIG (reference sequence). The CDR3 is CAWSAEWSQPQHF. The CDR3 DNA sequence: TGTGCCTGGAGTGCTGAATGGAGTCAGCCCCAGCATTTT.

Turning to this clonotype: The junction departs from germline at one end; a sequencing error may be responsible. This chain connects TRBV6-5 to TRBJ1-2, with 7 nucleotides matching TRBD1. The CDR3 covers 16 residues. The V gene's germline CDR1 is MNHEY and CDR2 SVGAGI. This CDR3 reads CASSYSPDRINCGYTF. As DNA, the CDR3 is TGTGCCAGCAGTTACTCGCCGGACAGGATTAACTGTGGCTACACCTTC.

This clonotype was counted at least ten times. This chain connects TRBV12-3 or TRBV12-4 to TRBJ1-1; TRBD1 might be the D (5 bases). V was pared by 3 bases and J by 3 bases, with 11 bases between. This CDR3 comprises 14 residues. The DNA for the CDR3 is TGTGCCAGCAGTTTGGCCAGGGTATACACTGAAGCTTTCTTT. This gives the protein CASSLARVYTEAFF.

This chain connects TRBV7-8 to TRBJ1-1, with 8 bases fitting TRBD1. CDR3 length: 14 amino acids. In germline, CDR1 is SGHVS, CDR2 FQNEAQ. Losses at the gene ends were 4 bases for V and 6 bases for J; bases not matched to a gene: 7. The CDR3 coding sequence is TGTGCCAGCAGCTCCAGACAGGGGAAGGCTGAAGCTTTCTTT. This translates into CASSSRQGKAEAFF.

This clonotype was detected once. The gene calls are TRBV5-1 and TRBJ2-3, with a tentative D call TRBD2 (6 bases). The DNA matches TRBJ2-5 better at its end, which makes the J call doubtful. The germline V gene encodes CDR1 SGHRS and CDR2 YFSETQ. This CDR3 region has 15 residues. The CDR3 here is CASSSSRLELETQYF. The DNA of the CDR3 is TGCGCCAGCAGCTCCTCTAGACTAGAGCTCGAGACCCAGTACTTC.

The V call is TRBV9, the J call TRBJ1-6; tentative D call: TRBD1 (5 bases). The CDR3 is 15 amino acids. CDR1 and CDR2 from the germline V gene are SGDLS and YYNGEE. Trimming took 0 bases from V and 11 from J, leaving 15 bases between them. The CDR3: CASSVDGRVRTPLHF. CDR3 in DNA: TGTGCCAGCAGCGTAGATGGCAGGGTTAGGACACCCCTCCACTTT.

This clonotype has at least ten counts. The genes are TRBV5-1 and TRBJ2-3, with no clear D. Per the germline V gene, CDR1 is SGHRS and CDR2 is YFSETQ. Between the trimmed V and J ends, which lost 3 bases and 6 bases, there was a span of 11 bases. This CDR3 is 13 amino acids long. The CDR3 nucleotides read TGCGCCAGCAGCTCCGATGCCCCCGATACGCAGTATTTT. As protein: CASSSDAPDTQYF.

In this sample, this clonotype turned up a few times. Here the CDR3 reads CASSPWKDSATNEKLFF. CDR3 in DNA: TGTGCCAGCAGCCCGTGGAAGGACAGTGCAACTAATGAAAAACTGTTTTTT. V usage is TRBV5-8 and J usage is TRBJ1-4, with D possibly matching TRBD1 (6 bases). V gave up 4 bases and J gave up 0 bases, with 16 bases separating them. Germline V gene lookup returns CDR1 SGHTS and CDR2 YDEGEE. The CDR3 is 17 amino acids.

This rearrangement joins TRBV9 to TRBJ2-1; TRBD1 matches at 9 bases. This CDR3 contains 17 residues. J was trimmed by 8 bases and V by 3 bases; bases with no gene match: 15. CDR1 is SGDLS and CDR2 is YYNGEE in the germline V gene. The CDR3 protein is CASSARASGQGTYEQFF. The CDR3 bases are TGTGCCAGCAGCGCCCGAGCCTCCGGACAGGGGACGTATGAGCAGTTCTTC.

This clonotype was counted only a few times. This chain links TRBV25-1 with TRBJ2-7; perhaps TRBD2 as D (6 bases). V dropped 1 base and J dropped 6 bases, with 16 bases sitting between them. The CDR3 runs to 15 residues. CDR1 and CDR2 (germline): MGHDK, SYGVNS. The chain's CDR3 is CASSELEGVGLEQYF. The DNA of the CDR3 is TGTGCCAGCAGTGAATTGGAGGGAGTCGGGCTCGAGCAGTACTTC.

This clonotype was counted ten times or more. This chain joins TRBV5-1 and TRBJ1-4; possibly TRBD1 for D (5 bases). Trimming shortened V by 0 bases and J by 12 bases, and 15 bases separated the two germline ends. Per germline, CDR1 SGHRS and CDR2 YFSETQ. The CDR3 runs 14 residues. CDR3 nucleotide sequence: TGCGCCAGCAGCTTGGCAAACTTCAGGGAGGAACTGTTTTTT. This translates into CASSLANFREELFF. The complete variable domain, with remaining parts taken from reference TRBV5-1 and TRBJ1-4, reads KAGVTQTPRYLIKTRGQQVTLSCSPISGHRSVSWYQQTPGQGLQFLFEYFSETQRNKGNFPGRFSGRQFSNSRSEMNVSTLELGDSALYLCASSLANFREELFFGSGTQLSVL.

The chain combines TRBV3-1 with TRBJ1-3; D is perhaps TRBD1 (5 bases). Between the trimmed V and J ends, which lost 1 base and 0 bases, there was a span of 7 bases. Germline assignment: CDR1 LGHDT and CDR2 YNNKEL (reference sequence). This CDR3 contains 15 residues. For the CDR3, the DNA is TGTGCCAGCAGCCAAGGGGGCCTCTCTGGAAACACCATATATTTT. Its protein product is CASSQGGLSGNTIYF.

Many counts were recorded for this clonotype. The gene calls are TRBV27 and TRBJ1-1, with 8 bases lining up with TRBD1. CDR1 and CDR2 from the germline V gene are MNHEY and SMNVEV (reference sequence). The trim removed 3 bases at V and 3 bases at J, leaving 15 bases unmatched. This CDR3 region has 18 residues. The CDR3 bases are TGTGCCAGCAGTTTCCCGGACAGGGTGGGTCTGTGGGACACTGAAGCTTTCTTT. The encoded protein is CASSFPDRVGLWDTEAFF.

This clonotype was recorded many times. The chain links TRBV5-1 to TRBJ2-7; a possible D gene is TRBD1 (5 bases). Trimming shortened V by 0 bases and J by 1 base, and 8 bases separated the two germline ends. The CDR3 loop spans 14 amino acids. Germline lookup yields CDR1 SGHRS and CDR2 YFSETQ. DNA for the CDR3: TGCGCCAGCAGCTTGGGTCAGGGATCCTACGAGCAGTACTTC. Its protein product is CASSLGQGSYEQYF. Based on the CDR3 plus reference TRBV5-1 and TRBJ2-7, the full variable domain is KAGVTQTPRYLIKTRGQQVTLSCSPISGHRSVSWYQQTPGQGLQFLFEYFSETQRNKGNFPGRFSGRQFSNSRSEMNVSTLELGDSALYLCASSLGQGSYEQYFGPGTRLTVT.

V gene TRBV11-2 combines with J gene TRBJ2-7; 14 nucleotides agree with TRBD2. V was clipped by 1 base and J by 4 bases; unmatched bases: 3. This CDR3 has 16 amino acids. Per the germline V gene, CDR1 is SGHAT and CDR2 is FQNNGV. The CDR3 here is CASSLGLAGGLYEQYF. Written as DNA, the CDR3 is TGTGCCAGCAGCTTAGGACTAGCGGGAGGGTTGTACGAGCAGTACTTC.

This clonotype was observed a handful of times. The chain employs TRBV3-1 and TRBJ1-2; D is perhaps TRBD1 (5 bases). The CDR3 runs 15 residues. Germline CDR1 LGHDT, CDR2 YNNKEL (reference sequence). V lost 1 base and J 0 bases, leaving 9 bases between the germline ends. The CDR3 loop reads CASSQGQTANYGYTF. The CDR3 coding sequence is TGTGCCAGCAGCCAAGGACAGACAGCTAACTATGGCTACACCTTC.